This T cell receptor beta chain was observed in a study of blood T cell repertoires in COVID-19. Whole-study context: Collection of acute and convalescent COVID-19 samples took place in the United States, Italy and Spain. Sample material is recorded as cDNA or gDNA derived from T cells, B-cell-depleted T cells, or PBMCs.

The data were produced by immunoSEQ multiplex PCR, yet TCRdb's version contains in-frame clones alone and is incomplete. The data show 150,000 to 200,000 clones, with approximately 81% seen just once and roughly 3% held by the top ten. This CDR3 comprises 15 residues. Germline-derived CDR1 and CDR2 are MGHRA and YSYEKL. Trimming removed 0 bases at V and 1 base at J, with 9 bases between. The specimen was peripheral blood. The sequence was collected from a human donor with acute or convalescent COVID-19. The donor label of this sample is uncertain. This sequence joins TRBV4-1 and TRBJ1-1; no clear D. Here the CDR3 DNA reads TGCGCCAGCAGCCAAGATGGCAGAAAGAACACTGAAGCTTTCTTT. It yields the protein CASSQDGRKNTEAFF.